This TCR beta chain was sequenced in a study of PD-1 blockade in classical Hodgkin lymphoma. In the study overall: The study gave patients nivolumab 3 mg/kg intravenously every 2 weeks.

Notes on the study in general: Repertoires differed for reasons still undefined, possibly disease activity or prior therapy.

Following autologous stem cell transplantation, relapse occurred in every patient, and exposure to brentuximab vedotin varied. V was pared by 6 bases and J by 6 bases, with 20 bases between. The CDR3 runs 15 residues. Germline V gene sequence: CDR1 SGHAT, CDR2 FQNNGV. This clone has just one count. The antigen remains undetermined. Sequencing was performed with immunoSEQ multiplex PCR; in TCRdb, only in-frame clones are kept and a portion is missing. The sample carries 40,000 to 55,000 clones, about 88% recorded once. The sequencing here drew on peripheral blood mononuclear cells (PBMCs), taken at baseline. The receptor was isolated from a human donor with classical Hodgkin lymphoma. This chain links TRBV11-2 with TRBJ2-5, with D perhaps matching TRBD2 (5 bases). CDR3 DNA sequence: TGTGCCAGCAGTTCCGATATTCCCGTCGGGAAGACCCAGTACTTC. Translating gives CASSSDIPVGKTQYF.